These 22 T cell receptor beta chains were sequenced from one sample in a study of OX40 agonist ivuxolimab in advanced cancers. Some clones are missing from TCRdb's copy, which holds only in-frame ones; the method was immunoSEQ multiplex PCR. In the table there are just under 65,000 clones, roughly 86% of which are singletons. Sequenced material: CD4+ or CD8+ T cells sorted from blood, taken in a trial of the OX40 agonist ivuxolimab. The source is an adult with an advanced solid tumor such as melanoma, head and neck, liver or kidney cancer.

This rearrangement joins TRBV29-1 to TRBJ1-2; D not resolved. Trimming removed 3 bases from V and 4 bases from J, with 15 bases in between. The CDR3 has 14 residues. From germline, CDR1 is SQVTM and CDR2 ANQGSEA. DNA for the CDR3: TGCAGCGTTGATCTCGGCCTCAGGTCCTATGGCTACACCTTC. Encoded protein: CSVDLGLRSYGYTF. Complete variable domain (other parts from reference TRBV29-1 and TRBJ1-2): SAVISQKPSRDICQRGTSLTIQCQVDSQVTMMFWYRQQPGQSLTLIATANQGSEATYESGFVIDKFPISRPNLTFSTLTVSNMSPEDSSIYLCSVDLGLRSYGYTFGSGTRLTVV.

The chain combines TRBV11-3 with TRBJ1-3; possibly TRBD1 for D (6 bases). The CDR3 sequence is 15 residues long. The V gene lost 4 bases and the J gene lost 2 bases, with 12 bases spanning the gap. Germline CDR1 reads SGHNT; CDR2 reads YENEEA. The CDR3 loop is CASSYPKGAGNTIYF. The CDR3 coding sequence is TGTGCCAGCAGCTACCCAAAGGGGGCTGGAAACACCATATATTTT.

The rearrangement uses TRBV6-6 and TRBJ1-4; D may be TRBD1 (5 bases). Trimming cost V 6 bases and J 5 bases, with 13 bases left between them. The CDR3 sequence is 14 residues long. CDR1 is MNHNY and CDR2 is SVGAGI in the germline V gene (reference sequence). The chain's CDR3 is CASRTTGTNEKLFF. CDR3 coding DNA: TGTGCCAGCAGGACAACCGGGACGAATGAAAAACTGTTTTTT.

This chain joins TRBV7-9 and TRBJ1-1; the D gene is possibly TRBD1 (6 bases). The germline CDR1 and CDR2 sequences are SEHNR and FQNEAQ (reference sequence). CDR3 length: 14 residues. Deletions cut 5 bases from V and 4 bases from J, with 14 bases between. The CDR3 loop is CASSPTGLVTEAFF. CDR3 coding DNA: TGTGCCAGCAGCCCAACAGGGCTGGTCACTGAAGCTTTCTTT.

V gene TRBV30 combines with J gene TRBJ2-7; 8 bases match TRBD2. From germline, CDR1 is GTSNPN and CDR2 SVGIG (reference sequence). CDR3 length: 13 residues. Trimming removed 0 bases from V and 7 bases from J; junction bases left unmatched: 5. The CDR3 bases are TGTGCCTGGAGTGTACGGGAGGGCCTGGAGCAGTACTTC. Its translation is CAWSVREGLEQYF. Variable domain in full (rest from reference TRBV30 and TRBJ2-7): SQTIHQWPATLVQPVGSPLSLECTVEGTSNPNLYWYRQAAGRGLQLLFYSVGIGQISSEVPQNLSASRPQDRQFILSSKKLLLSDSGFYLCAWSVREGLEQYFGPGTRLTVT.

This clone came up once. DNA for the CDR3: TGTGCCTGGACCCCTTCGGGGACAGGGATGGTCTACGAGCAGTACTTC. This encodes CAWTPSGTGMVYEQYF. The chain has TRBV30 and TRBJ2-7, with 9 bases fitting TRBD1. CDR1 and CDR2 (germline): GTSNPN, SVGIG (reference sequence). Trimming at V came to 4 bases and at J to 3 bases, leaving 13 bases not matched to a gene. The CDR3 has 16 residues.

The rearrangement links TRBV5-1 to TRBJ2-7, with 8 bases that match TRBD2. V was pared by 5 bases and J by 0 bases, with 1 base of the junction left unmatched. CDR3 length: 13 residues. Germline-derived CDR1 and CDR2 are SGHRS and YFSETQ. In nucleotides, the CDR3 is TGCGCCAGCAGACTAGCGGCCTCCTACGAGCAGTACTTC. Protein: CASRLAASYEQYF.

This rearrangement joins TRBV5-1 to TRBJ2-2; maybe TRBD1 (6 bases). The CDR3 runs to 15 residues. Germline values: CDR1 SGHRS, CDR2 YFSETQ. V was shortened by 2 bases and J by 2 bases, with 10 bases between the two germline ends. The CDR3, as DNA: TGCGCCAGCAGCTTCGTAGGGGGTAACACCGGGGAGCTGTTTTTT. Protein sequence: CASSFVGGNTGELFF.

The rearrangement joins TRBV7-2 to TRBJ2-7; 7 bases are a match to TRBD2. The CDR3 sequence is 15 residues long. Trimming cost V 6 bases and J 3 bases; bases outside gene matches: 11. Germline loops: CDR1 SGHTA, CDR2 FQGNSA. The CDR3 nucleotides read TGTGCCAGCAGTCGTGACTCAGCGGGATTCTACGAGCAGTACTTC. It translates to CASSRDSAGFYEQYF.

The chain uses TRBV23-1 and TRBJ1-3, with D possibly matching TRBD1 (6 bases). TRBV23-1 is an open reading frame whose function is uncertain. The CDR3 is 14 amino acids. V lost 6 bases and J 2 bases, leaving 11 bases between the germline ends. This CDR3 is CASSPDSPGNTIYF. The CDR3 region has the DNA TGCGCCAGCAGCCCGGACAGCCCTGGAAACACCATATATTTT.

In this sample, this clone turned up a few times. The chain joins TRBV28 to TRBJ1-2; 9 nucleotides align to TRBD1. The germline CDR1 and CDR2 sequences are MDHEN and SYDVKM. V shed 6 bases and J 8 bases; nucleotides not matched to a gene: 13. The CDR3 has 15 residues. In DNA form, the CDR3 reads TGTGCCAGCAGCCTGTTCCACAGGGGGCTGGGGGGCTACACCTTC. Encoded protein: CASSLFHRGLGGYTF.

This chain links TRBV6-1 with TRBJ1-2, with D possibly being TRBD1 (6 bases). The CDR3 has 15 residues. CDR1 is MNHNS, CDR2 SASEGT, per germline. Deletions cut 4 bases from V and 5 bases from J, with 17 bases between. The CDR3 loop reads CASSARLGGGYGYTF. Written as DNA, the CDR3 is TGTGCCAGCAGTGCCCGGTTAGGGGGAGGTTATGGCTACACCTTC.

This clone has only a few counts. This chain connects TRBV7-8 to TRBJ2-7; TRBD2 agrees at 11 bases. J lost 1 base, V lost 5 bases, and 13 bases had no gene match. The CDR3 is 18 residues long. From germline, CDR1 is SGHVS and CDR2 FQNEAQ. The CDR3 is CASSPPAGVAGGSYEQYF. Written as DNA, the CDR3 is TGTGCCAGCAGCCCCCCCGCCGGGGTAGCGGGGGGGTCCTACGAGCAGTACTTC. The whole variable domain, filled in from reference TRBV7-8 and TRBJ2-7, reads GAGVSQSPRYKVAKRGQDVALRCDPISGHVSLFWYQQALGQGPEFLTYFQNEAQLDKSGLPSDRFFAERPEGSVSTLKIQRTQQEDSAVYLCASSPPAGVAGGSYEQYFGPGTRLTVT.

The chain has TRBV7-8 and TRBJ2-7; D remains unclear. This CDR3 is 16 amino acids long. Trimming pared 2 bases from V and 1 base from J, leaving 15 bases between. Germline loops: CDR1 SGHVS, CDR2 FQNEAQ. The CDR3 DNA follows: TGTGCCAGCAGCTTATACCCCTCCCCACCTTCCTACGAGCAGTACTTC. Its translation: CASSLYPSPPSYEQYF. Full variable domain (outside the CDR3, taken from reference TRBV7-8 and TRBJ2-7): GAGVSQSPRYKVAKRGQDVALRCDPISGHVSLFWYQQALGQGPEFLTYFQNEAQLDKSGLPSDRFFAERPEGSVSTLKIQRTQQEDSAVYLCASSLYPSPPSYEQYFGPGTRLTVT.

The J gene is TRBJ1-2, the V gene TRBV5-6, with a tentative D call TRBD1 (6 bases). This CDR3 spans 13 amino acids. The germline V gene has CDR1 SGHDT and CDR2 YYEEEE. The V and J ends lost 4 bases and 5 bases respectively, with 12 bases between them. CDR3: CASSIGQTYGYTF. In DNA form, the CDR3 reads TGTGCCAGCAGCATAGGACAGACTTATGGCTACACCTTC.

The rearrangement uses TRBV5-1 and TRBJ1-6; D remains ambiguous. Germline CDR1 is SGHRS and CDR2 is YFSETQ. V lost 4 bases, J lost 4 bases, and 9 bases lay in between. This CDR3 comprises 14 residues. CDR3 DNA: TGCGCCAGCAGCCTCGGGGATTATAATTCACCCCTCCACTTT. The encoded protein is CASSLGDYNSPLHF. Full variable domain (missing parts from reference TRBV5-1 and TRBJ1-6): KAGVTQTPRYLIKTRGQQVTLSCSPISGHRSVSWYQQTPGQGLQFLFEYFSETQRNKGNFPGRFSGRQFSNSRSEMNVSTLELGDSALYLCASSLGDYNSPLHFGNGTRLTVT.

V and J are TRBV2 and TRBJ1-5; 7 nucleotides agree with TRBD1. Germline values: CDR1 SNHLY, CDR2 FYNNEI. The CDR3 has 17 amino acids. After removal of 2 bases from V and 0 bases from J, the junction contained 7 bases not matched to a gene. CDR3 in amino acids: CASSEIGTVYSNQPQHF. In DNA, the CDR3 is TGTGCCAGCAGTGAAATAGGGACAGTATATAGCAATCAGCCCCAGCATTTT.

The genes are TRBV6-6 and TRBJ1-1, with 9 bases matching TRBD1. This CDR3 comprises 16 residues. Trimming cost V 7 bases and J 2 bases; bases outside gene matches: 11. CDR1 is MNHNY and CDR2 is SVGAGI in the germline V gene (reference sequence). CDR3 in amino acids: CASIPHRGPDNTEAFF. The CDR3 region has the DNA TGTGCCAGCATCCCCCACAGGGGGCCCGATAACACTGAAGCTTTCTTT.

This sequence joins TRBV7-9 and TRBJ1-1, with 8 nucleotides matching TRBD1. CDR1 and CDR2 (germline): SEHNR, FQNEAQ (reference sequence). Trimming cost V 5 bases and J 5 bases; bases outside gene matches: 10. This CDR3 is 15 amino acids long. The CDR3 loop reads CASSGETGEGTEAFF. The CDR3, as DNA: TGTGCCAGCAGCGGAGAGACAGGGGAGGGTACTGAAGCTTTCTTT.

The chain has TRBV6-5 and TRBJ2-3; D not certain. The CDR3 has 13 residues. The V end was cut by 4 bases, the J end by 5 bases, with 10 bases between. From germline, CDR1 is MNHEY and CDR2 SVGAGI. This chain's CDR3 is CASSFRDRDTQYF. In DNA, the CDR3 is TGTGCCAGCAGTTTTAGGGATCGAGATACGCAGTATTTT.

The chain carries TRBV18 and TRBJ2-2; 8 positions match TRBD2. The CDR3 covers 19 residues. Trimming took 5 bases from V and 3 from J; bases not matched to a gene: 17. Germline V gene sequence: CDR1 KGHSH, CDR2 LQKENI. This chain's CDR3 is CASSSVGQRGIEDTGELFF. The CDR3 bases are TGTGCCAGCTCATCCGTCGGCCAGCGGGGGATTGAGGACACCGGGGAGCTGTTTTTT.

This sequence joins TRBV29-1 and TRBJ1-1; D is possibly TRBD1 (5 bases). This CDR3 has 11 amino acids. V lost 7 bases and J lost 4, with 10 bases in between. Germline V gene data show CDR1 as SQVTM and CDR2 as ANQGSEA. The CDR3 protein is CSARRGTEAFF. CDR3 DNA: TGCAGCGCCAGGAGGGGCACTGAAGCTTTCTTT.